The entry below describes one TCR beta chain. The antigen is unknown. This record belongs to a study of T cells after yellow fever vaccination. The study's findings and limits: There was a small share of clonotypes that showed up in both the CD4 and CD8 compartments. Re-detected after boosting: most primary clones, almost 97% of CD4 and 88% of CD8.

Production of TCR cDNA was by 5'RACE template switching, which also added a universal primer site and UMIs. Each CDR3 protein is one row after TCRdb ran MiXCR on the 5' RACE reads. The profile shows some 350,000 distinct CDR3 sequences, 3% to 4.5% of them singletons. Sample: PBMCs, taken 5 days after the yellow fever booster vaccination. The TCR comes from a young man who received the YFV17D yellow fever vaccine.

CDR3 nucleotides: TGCAGTGTCCCGGACAGGGCAATTGGAAACACCATATATTTT. Amino acids: CSVPDRAIGNTIYF. The chain links TRBV20-1 to TRBJ1-3; 8 positions match TRBD1. This CDR3 comprises 14 residues. V dropped 7 bases and J dropped 3; count of bases not matched to a gene: 8. From germline, CDR1 is DFQATT and CDR2 SNEGSKA (reference sequence).